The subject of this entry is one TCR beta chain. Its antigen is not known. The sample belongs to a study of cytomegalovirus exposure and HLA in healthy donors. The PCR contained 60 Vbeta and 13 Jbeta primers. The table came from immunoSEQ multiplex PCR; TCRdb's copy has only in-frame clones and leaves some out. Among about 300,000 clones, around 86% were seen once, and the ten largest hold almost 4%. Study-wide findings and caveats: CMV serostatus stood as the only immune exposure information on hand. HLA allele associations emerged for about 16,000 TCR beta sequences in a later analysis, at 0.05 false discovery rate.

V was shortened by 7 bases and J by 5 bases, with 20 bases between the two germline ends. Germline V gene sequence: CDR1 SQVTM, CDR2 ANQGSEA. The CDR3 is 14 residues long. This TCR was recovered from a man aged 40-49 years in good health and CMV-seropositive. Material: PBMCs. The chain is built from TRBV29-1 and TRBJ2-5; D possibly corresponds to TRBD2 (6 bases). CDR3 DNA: TGCAGCGAGACAACCGGGGGTCGGGGTGAGACCCAGTACTTC. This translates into CSETTGGRGETQYF. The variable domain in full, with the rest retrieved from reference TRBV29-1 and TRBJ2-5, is SAVISQKPSRDICQRGTSLTIQCQVDSQVTMMFWYRQQPGQSLTLIATANQGSEATYESGFVIDKFPISRPNLTFSTLTVSNMSPEDSSIYLCSETTGGRGETQYFGPGTRLLVL.